This is a list of T cell receptor beta chains from one sample in a study of metastatic and nonmetastatic thyroid tumors. TCRdb used MiXCR to call clones anew from the PCR reads. Of 30,000 to 40,000 clones in the sample, 18% were seen once. The material sequenced was blood. Every receptor here comes from a male donor with papillary thyroid cancer or a benign thyroid nodule (not recorded which). Some clones in this sample may be carry-over from other donors' samples. Both conserved end residues are part of each CDR3.

V	J	CDR3
TRBV10-2	TRBJ1-1	CASSERDRVLMNTEAFF
TRBV28	TRBJ2-7	CASRFRDSSYEQYF
TRBV30	TRBJ2-7	CAWSPPGLPHQEQYF
TRBV3-1	TRBJ2-1	CASSQDPTSSTYNEQFF
TRBV11-1	TRBJ1-2	CASSLRSTGGGYGYTF
TRBV5-1	TRBJ1-3	CASSLSDRLAGNTIYF
TRBV5-1	TRBJ2-7	CASSLDSYSTQQYF
TRBV6-1	TRBJ2-7	CASTFGRGETDEQYF
TRBV20-1	TRBJ2-7	CSAIRVRPGSYEQYF
TRBV7-2	TRBJ1-2	CASSFSRGYGYGYTF
TRBV12-3/TRBV12-4	TRBJ2-7	CASSVGSSYEQYF
TRBV12-3/TRBV12-4	TRBJ1-2	CASRRGTANYGYTF
TRBV4-1	TRBJ1-6	CASSQGNHSPLHF
TRBV11-1	TRBJ2-7	CASSLYWLAGGPHEQYF